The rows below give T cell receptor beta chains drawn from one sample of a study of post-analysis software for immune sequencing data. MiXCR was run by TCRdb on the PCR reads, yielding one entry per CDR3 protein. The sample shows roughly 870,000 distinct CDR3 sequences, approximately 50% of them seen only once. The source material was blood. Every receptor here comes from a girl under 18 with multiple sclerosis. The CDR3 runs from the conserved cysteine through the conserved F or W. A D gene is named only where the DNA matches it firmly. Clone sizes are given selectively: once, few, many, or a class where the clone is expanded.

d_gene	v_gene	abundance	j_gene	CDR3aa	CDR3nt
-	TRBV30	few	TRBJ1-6	CAWSREVAPLHF	TGTGCCTGGAGCCGGGAAGTGGCACCCCTCCACTTT
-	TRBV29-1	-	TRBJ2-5	CSALGGYQETQYF	TGCAGCGCTTTGGGCGGGTACCAAGAGACCCAGTACTTC
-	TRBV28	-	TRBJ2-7	CASSPTRFPYNEQYF	TGTGCCAGCAGCCCAACTAGATTTCCCTACAATGAGCAGTACTTC
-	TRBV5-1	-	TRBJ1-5	CASSFWQYDQPQHF	TGCGCCAGCAGCTTCTGGCAGTACGATCAGCCCCAGCATTTT
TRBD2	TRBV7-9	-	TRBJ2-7	CASSFRPSGSLYSYEQDF	TGTGCCAGCAGCTTTAGGCCTAGCGGGAGTTTATATTCCTACGAGCAGGACTTC
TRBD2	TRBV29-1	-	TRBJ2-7	CSVEDGERETYEQYF	TGCAGCGTTGAAGATGGGGAGCGGGAGACCTACGAGCAGTACTTC
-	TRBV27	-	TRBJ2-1	CASSFTPRQSSEQFF	TGTGCCAGCAGTTTCACACCAAGACAGTCTAGTGAGCAGTTCTTC
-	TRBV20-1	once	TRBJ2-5	CSARGGGWETQYF	TGCAGTGCTAGAGGTGGGGGCTGGGAGACCCAGTACTTC
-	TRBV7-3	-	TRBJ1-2	CASSVDGTLSYGYTF	TGTGCCAGCAGCGTCGATGGGACTCTTTCCTATGGCTACACCTTC
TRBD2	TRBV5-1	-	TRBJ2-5	CASSFLAGGYQETQYF	TGCGCCAGCAGCTTCCTAGCGGGGGGGTACCAAGAGACCCAGTACTTC
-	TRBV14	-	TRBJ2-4	CASSQLSGRAAKNIQYF	TGTGCCAGCAGCCAACTCTCGGGGCGTGCAGCCAAAAACATTCAGTACTTC
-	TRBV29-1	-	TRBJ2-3	CSGVEGGTQYF	TGCAGCGGCGTGGAGGGAGGTACGCAGTATTTT
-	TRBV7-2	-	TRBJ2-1	CASSSLRVQFF	TGTGCCAGCAGCTCCCTCCGCGTACAGTTCTTC
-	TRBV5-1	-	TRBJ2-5	CAGSLVAGEGETQYF	TGCGCCGGCAGCTTGGTGGCAGGGGAGGGAGAGACCCAGTACTTC
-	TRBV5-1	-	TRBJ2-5	CASSLRPDQRQYF	TGCGCCAGCAGCTTGCGTCCCGACCAAAGGCAGTACTTC
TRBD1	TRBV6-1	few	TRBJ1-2	CASSSLDRVGYTF	TGTGCCAGCAGTTCCTTGGACAGGGTTGGCTACACCTTC
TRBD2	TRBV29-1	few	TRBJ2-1	CSVAGLANNEQFF	TGCAGCGTTGCGGGACTAGCGAACAATGAGCAGTTCTTC
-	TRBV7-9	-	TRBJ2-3	CASSLSGTSDTQYF	TGTGCCAGCAGCTTATCTGGAACATCAGATACGCAGTATTTT
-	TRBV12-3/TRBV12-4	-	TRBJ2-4	CASSLRQGKNIQYF	TGTGCCAGCAGCCTAAGGCAGGGTAAAAACATTCAGTACTTC
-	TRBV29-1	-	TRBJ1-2	CSVEDARTRGYTF	TGCAGCGTTGAAGATGCCCGGACTAGAGGCTACACCTTC
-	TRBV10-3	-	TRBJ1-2	CAISEGPSNYGYTF	TGTGCCATCAGTGAAGGGCCTTCTAACTATGGCTACACCTTC
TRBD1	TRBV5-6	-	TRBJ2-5	CASSLEGRGQRETQYF	TGTGCCAGCAGCTTGGAAGGCAGGGGGCAACGAGAGACCCAGTACTTC
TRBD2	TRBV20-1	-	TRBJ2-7	CSAPKGGRSYEQYF	TGCAGTGCCCCCAAGGGCGGGAGATCCTACGAGCAGTACTTC
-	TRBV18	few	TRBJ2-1	CASPPGQRPIYNEQFF	TGTGCCAGCCCACCTGGGCAGAGACCGATTTACAATGAGCAGTTCTTC
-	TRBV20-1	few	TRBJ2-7	CSASYREGFSEQYF	TGCAGTGCTAGTTACAGGGAAGGATTCAGCGAGCAGTACTTC
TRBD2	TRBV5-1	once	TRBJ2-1	CASSFSGRSYNEQFF	TGCGCCAGCAGCTTTAGCGGGAGATCCTACAATGAGCAGTTCTTC
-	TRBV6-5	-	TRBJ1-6	CASSPGFLNGSPLHF	TGTGCCAGCAGCCCTGGGTTCCTCAACGGTTCACCCCTCCACTTT
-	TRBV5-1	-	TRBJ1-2	CASSLPPLNGYTF	TGCGCCAGCAGCTTGCCTCCGCTTAACGGCTACACCTTC
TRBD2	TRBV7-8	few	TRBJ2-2	CASSLPGLAGGGAPGELFF	TGTGCCAGCAGCCTACCGGGACTAGCGGGAGGGGGTGCCCCCGGGGAGCTGTTTTTT
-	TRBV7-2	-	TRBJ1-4	CASSLANRQGREKLFF	TGTGCCAGCAGCTTAGCGAATCGGCAGGGGAGGGAAAAACTGTTTTTT
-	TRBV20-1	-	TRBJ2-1	CSASSVRLLASYNEQFF	TGCAGTGCTAGTAGCGTGAGGCTCCTAGCCTCCTACAATGAGCAGTTCTTC
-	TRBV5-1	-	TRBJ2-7	CASSLGQSYTEQYF	TGCGCCAGCAGCTTGGGACAGTCTTACACCGAGCAGTACTTC
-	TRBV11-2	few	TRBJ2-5	CASSLVSRVETQYF	TGTGCCAGCAGCTTAGTCTCCAGGGTAGAGACCCAGTACTTC
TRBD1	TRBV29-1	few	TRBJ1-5	CSVVGTENQPQHF	TGCAGCGTTGTAGGGACAGAGAATCAGCCCCAGCATTTT
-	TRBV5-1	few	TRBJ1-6	CASSLGGSVGPNNSPLHF	TGCGCCAGCAGCTTGGGGGGTAGTGTGGGACCGAATAATTCACCCCTCCACTTT
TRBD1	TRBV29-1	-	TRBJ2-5	CSVGQGPLETQYF	TGCAGCGTGGGACAGGGGCCCCTGGAGACCCAGTACTTC
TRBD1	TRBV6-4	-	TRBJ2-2	CASSEGTGNTGELFF	TGTGCCAGCAGTGAAGGGACAGGGAACACCGGGGAGCTGTTTTTT
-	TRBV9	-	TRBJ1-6	CASSVDGRYNSPLHF	TGTGCCAGCAGCGTAGATGGACGGTATAATTCACCCCTCCACTTT
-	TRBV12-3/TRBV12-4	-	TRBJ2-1	CASRGPREFF	TGTGCCAGTAGAGGCCCCCGGGAGTTCTTC
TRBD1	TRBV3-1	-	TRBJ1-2	CASSQVEQGAHGYTF	TGTGCCAGCAGCCAAGTTGAACAGGGGGCACATGGCTACACCTTC
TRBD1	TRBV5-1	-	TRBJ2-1	CASSPGGVYNEQFF	TGCGCCAGCAGCCCAGGGGGCGTCTACAATGAGCAGTTCTTC
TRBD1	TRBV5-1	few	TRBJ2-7	CASSLPTGEEVEEQYF	TGCGCCAGCAGCTTGCCGACAGGGGAGGAGGTGGAAGAGCAGTACTTC
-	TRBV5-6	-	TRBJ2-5	CASSPMGGRETQYF	TGTGCCAGCAGTCCCATGGGGGGGCGAGAGACCCAGTACTTC
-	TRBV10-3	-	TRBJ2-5	CAISEGGAGLETQYF	TGTGCCATCAGTGAGGGTGGGGCAGGGTTGGAGACCCAGTACTTC
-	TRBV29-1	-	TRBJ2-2	CSVERTNTGELFF	TGCAGCGTTGAAAGGACGAACACCGGGGAGCTGTTTTTT
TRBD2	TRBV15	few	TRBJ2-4	CATSRPTSGRAKNIQYF	TGTGCCACCAGCAGGCCGACTAGCGGGCGGGCCAAAAACATTCAGTACTTC
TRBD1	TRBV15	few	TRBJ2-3	CATSPRQGAKTDTQYF	TGTGCCACCAGCCCGCGACAGGGGGCTAAAACAGATACGCAGTATTTT
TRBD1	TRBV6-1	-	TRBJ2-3	CASSESPGQGPDTQYF	TGTGCCAGCAGTGAATCCCCGGGACAGGGACCAGATACGCAGTATTTT
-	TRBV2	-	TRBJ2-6	CASSRDRQAGANVLTF	TGTGCCAGCAGTCGCGACCGGCAGGCTGGGGCCAACGTCCTGACTTTC
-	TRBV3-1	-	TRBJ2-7	CASSPLGGVGEQYF	TGTGCCAGCAGCCCCCTGGGCGGGGTCGGGGAGCAGTACTTC
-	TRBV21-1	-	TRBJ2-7	CASLKVLAGKVTYEQYF	TGTGCCAGCCTAAAGGTACTAGCGGGAAAAGTCACCTACGAGCAGTACTTC
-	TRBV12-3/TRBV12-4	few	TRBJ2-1	CASSPREDGAGEQFF	TGTGCCAGCAGTCCGCGAGAGGACGGTGCCGGTGAGCAGTTCTTC
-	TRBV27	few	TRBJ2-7	CASSKQVSYEQYF	TGTGCCAGCAGTAAACAGGTATCCTACGAGCAGTACTTC